The text below deals with one T cell receptor beta chain. This record belongs to a study of control samples from healthy donors and cancer patients. The table came from immunoSEQ multiplex PCR; TCRdb's copy has only in-frame clones and leaves some out. The profile shows 350,000 to 450,000 clones, 90% of them singletons. The receptor was isolated from a man between 35 and 55 years old with head and neck cancer. The sequencing input was PBMCs.

CDR3: CASSPEHIAYGYTF. Written as DNA, the CDR3 is TGTGCCAGCAGCCCAGAGCACATCGCTTATGGCTACACCTTC. This chain joins TRBV7-9 and TRBJ1-2; no definite D call. V was pared by 5 bases and J by 5 bases, with 15 bases between. The germline gives CDR1 SEHNR, CDR2 FQNEAQ (reference sequence). The CDR3 is made up of 14 amino acids.